This T cell receptor (beta chain) is drawn from a study of human T cells and chemical hapten exposure. At the level of the study: Throughout a study of roughly 5.5 months, patients underwent weekly scalp administration of diphenylcyclopropenone doses.

Via MiXCR, TCRdb re-called the RACE reads, giving one row per CDR3 protein. The data show under 200,000 distinct CDR3 sequences, with roughly 30% seen just once and under 3% held by the top ten. This CDR3 contains 15 residues. Germline V lookup: CDR1 SNHLY, CDR2 FYNNEI. Trimming pared 2 bases from V and 0 bases from J, leaving 7 bases between. This clonotype was detected a few times. The time point was: pre-sensitization, week 0. Treatment reported: therapeutic diphenylcyclopropenone sensitization with weekly scalp DPC. Material: whole blood, obtained in connection with sensitization to the hapten diphenylcyclopropenone (DPC). The receptor was isolated from a woman aged 25 to 39 with alopecia areata. Some clones in this sample may be carry-over from other donors' samples. The V and J genes are TRBV2 and TRBJ2-2; D call uncertain. CDR3 nucleotide sequence: TGTGCCAGCAGTGAACTCAACGCGAACACCGGGGAGCTGTTTTTT. It yields the protein CASSELNANTGELFF.